This paragraph reports one T cell receptor (beta chain). The sample belongs to a study of CD8 T cells in Susac syndrome. Random-hexamer reverse transcription was applied to roughly 0.45 to 1 ug RNA. Across 54 Vbeta and 13 Jbeta, immunoSEQ multiplex PCR amplified TCR beta CDR3. TCRdb reprocessed the immunoSEQ multiplex PCR reads via MiXCR and lists one record per CDR3 protein. The sample records approximately 140,000 distinct CDR3 sequences, 80% to 85% being singletons. The CDR3 loop spans 15 amino acids. Germline V lookup: CDR1 SEHNR, CDR2 FQNEAQ (reference sequence). V lost 5 bases to trimming and J lost 4 bases, with 15 bases between them. Patients with stable or active relapsing-remitting disease, all of them treatment-naive, made up the multiple sclerosis controls. The CD8+ and CD4+ T cells were isolated magnetically using a negative isolation approach, whereas the TEMRA cells were enriched by FACS.

This chain connects TRBV7-9 to TRBJ2-4; D possibly uses TRBD1 or TRBD2 (6 bases each). Sequencing used CD8+ T cells from PBMCs. The TCR sequence derives from a human donor with multiple sclerosis. This chain's CDR3 is CASSGTTGTKNIQYF. The CDR3 DNA follows: TGTGCCAGCAGCGGAACCACAGGGACTAAAAACATTCAGTACTTC.